One sample yielded the 17 T cell receptor beta chains listed below, sequenced in a study of T cell responses to AZD1222 COVID-19 vaccine (dated by TCRdb to the early 2020s). The library was produced with the immunoSEQ multiplex PCR assay. TCRdb took this table from immuneACCESS and kept in-frame rearrangements with V and J called. Such tables lack part of the clones; where checked against another copy, unresolved V genes explain under half of the gap, and the rest is unexplained. This sample holds 75,000 to 95,000 clones; roughly 89% were observed only once. Roughly 5.2% of the sample belongs to the ten largest clones. The sample's time point label, decoded: about 28 days (+/-7) after the second vaccine dose. Sample: peripheral blood, taken 28 days after the second AZD1222 dose. All receptors come from an adult who received the AZD1222 COVID-19 vaccine.

This clone has a handful of counts. The genes are TRBV18 and TRBJ2-7; D call uncertain. Per the germline V gene, CDR1 is KGHSH and CDR2 is LQKENI. This CDR3 has 12 amino acids. V was shortened by 2 bases and J by 2 bases, with 4 bases between the two germline ends. DNA of the CDR3: TGTGCCAGCTCACCAGACCCCTACGAGCAGTACTTC. Protein product: CASSPDPYEQYF.

The chain is built from TRBV7-8 and TRBJ2-2; D tentatively fits TRBD1 or TRBD2 (5 bases each). From germline, CDR1 is SGHVS and CDR2 FQNEAQ. V lost 1 base to trimming and J lost 0 bases, with 18 bases between them. This CDR3 region has 19 residues. CDR3 DNA: TGTGCCAGCAGCTTAGGGGACCGTTTCCGTGGCGCGAACACCGGGGAGCTGTTTTTT. This codes for CASSLGDRFRGANTGELFF.

CDR3 protein: CAISVVSGEQFF. In nucleotides, the CDR3 is TGTGCCATCAGTGTTGTAAGTGGGGAGCAGTTCTTC. The chain uses TRBV10-3 and TRBJ2-1; D unresolved. The CDR3 runs 12 residues. V was shortened by 4 bases and J by 10 bases, with 11 bases between the two germline ends. CDR1 is ENHRY and CDR2 is SYGVKD in the germline V gene.

V and J are TRBV4-2 and TRBJ2-7; TRBD2 might be the D (6 bases). CDR1 and CDR2 from the germline V gene are LGHNA and YNFKEQ. The CDR3 is 15 amino acids. The V and J ends lost 1 base and 1 base respectively, with 11 bases between them. Written as DNA, the CDR3 is TGTGCCAGCAGCCAAGGGGAGGCAGGATCCTACGAGCAGTACTTC. It yields the protein CASSQGEAGSYEQYF.

This clone was seen a few times. In DNA, the CDR3 is TGTGCCAGCAGCCCACTAGCGGGGGGGCCCTACGAGCAGTACTTC. Its translation is CASSPLAGGPYEQYF. V usage is TRBV9 and J usage is TRBJ2-7; 13 bases map to TRBD2. This CDR3 spans 15 amino acids. Germline trimming cut 4 bases from V and 2 bases from J; bases unmatched to any gene: 3. Germline CDR1 is SGDLS and CDR2 is YYNGEE.

The gene calls are TRBV6-1 and TRBJ2-7; possible D gene TRBD1, 6 bases. The CDR3 consists of 14 residues. Germline V gene data show CDR1 as MNHNS and CDR2 as SASEGT. V was shortened by 2 bases and J by 2 bases, with 10 bases between the two germline ends. CDR3 loop: CASSENQGPYEQYV. DNA of the CDR3: TGTGCCAGCAGTGAAAACCAGGGGCCCTACGAGCAGTACGTC.

This clone came up a few times. The chain recombines TRBV27 with TRBJ1-6; no clear D. CDR1 and CDR2 from the germline V gene are MNHEY and SMNVEV (reference sequence). The CDR3 spans 17 residues. V dropped 5 bases and J dropped 6 bases, with 20 bases sitting between them. In nucleotides, the CDR3 is TGTGCCAGCAGTCTGGGAAGGACCGCTATTCTTAATTCACCCCTCCACTTT. This codes for CASSLGRTAILNSPLHF.

This chain links TRBV5-4 with TRBJ1-1; D remains unclear. CDR1 and CDR2 from the germline V gene are SGHNT and YYREEE (reference sequence). The CDR3 covers 13 residues. The V gene lost 1 base and the J gene lost 2 bases, with 6 bases spanning the gap. DNA of the CDR3: TGTGCCAGCAGCTTGTGGGAAAACACTGAAGCTTTCTTT. Translating it yields CASSLWENTEAFF.

The chain carries TRBV7-9 and TRBJ2-5; TRBD2 matches at 10 bases. The germline V gene has CDR1 SEHNR and CDR2 FQNEAQ (reference sequence). V lost 2 bases to trimming and J lost 5 bases; unmatched junction nucleotides: 8. CDR3 size: 16 residues. CDR3 residues: CASSLIAGGRLETQYF. For the CDR3, the DNA is TGTGCCAGCAGCTTAATAGCGGGGGGCCGTCTTGAGACCCAGTACTTC.

The V call is TRBV5-8, the J call TRBJ2-7; D is perhaps TRBD1 (6 bases). V was cut by 0 bases and J by 5 bases, with 12 bases left in between. Germline lookup yields CDR1 SGHTS and CDR2 YDEGEE. The CDR3 has 14 amino acids. For the CDR3, the DNA is TGTGCCAGCAGCTTGGGGACAGACGGCCACGAGCAGTACTTC. Protein sequence: CASSLGTDGHEQYF.

This clone has only a few counts. V usage is TRBV6-6 and J usage is TRBJ1-2; TRBD1 might be the D (5 bases). V lost 6 bases, J lost 4 bases, and 15 bases lay in between. The CDR3 has 14 amino acids. Germline V gene lookup returns CDR1 MNHNY and CDR2 SVGAGI (reference sequence). The DNA for the CDR3 is TGTGCCAGCAGCCGAGCGGGGGGGACCTATGGCTACACCTTC. It encodes CASSRAGGTYGYTF.

A word on this clone: The same CDR3 also results from other DNA sequences found in this sample. V usage is TRBV9 and J usage is TRBJ1-1; TRBD1 aligns across 7 bases. From germline, CDR1 is SGDLS and CDR2 YYNGEE. The junction had 1 base not matched to a gene; V was cut back by 0 bases and J by 2 bases. CDR3 length: 14 residues. In nucleotides, the CDR3 is TGTGCCAGCAGCGTAGGGACAGGCAACACTGAAGCTTTCTTT. Protein sequence: CASSVGTGNTEAFF.

The gene calls are TRBV28 and TRBJ2-7; 7 bases line up with TRBD1. The germline CDR1 and CDR2 sequences are MDHEN and SYDVKM. The ends lost 10 bases at V and 4 bases at J; junction bases unmatched: 19. This CDR3 has 16 residues. CDR3 protein: CATALLVTGNRYEQYF. DNA for the CDR3: TGTGCCACCGCCTTACTCGTGACAGGGAATAGGTACGAGCAGTACTTC.

The chain joins TRBV5-5 to TRBJ1-6, with 10 bases identical to TRBD1. V trimming: 3 bases; J trimming: 6 bases; junction bases outside the gene matches: 6. The CDR3 loop spans 16 amino acids. CDR1 SGHKS and CDR2 YYEKEE come from the germline V gene (reference sequence). CDR3: CASSSSTGGSNSPLHF. CDR3 in DNA: TGTGCCAGCAGCTCATCGACAGGGGGCTCTAATTCACCCCTCCACTTT.

The V call is TRBV12-3 or TRBV12-4, the J call TRBJ2-3, with 9 bases matching TRBD2. Trimming took 6 bases from V and 5 from J; bases not matched to a gene: 3. This CDR3 is 13 amino acids long. In DNA, the CDR3 is TGTGCCAGCAGGATAGCGGGGGAAGATACGCAGTATTTT. The encoded protein is CASRIAGEDTQYF.

This clone has a single count. The genes are TRBV5-1 and TRBJ1-2; D remains ambiguous. This CDR3 has 15 residues. CDR1 SGHRS and CDR2 YFSETQ come from the germline V gene. V shed 2 bases and J shed 3 bases, with 14 bases lying between them. DNA for the CDR3: TGCGCCAGCAGCTTTGCGGGTGGCTGGGACTATGGCTACACCTTC. This translates into CASSFAGGWDYGYTF.

The V and J genes are TRBV6-1 and TRBJ1-3; D is perhaps TRBD1 (6 bases). In germline, CDR1 is MNHNS, CDR2 SASEGT. The CDR3 runs to 15 residues. V shed 3 bases and J shed 3 bases, with 12 bases lying between them. CDR3 sequence reads: CASSDHQGYGNTIYF. Written as DNA, the CDR3 is TGTGCCAGCAGTGACCATCAGGGGTATGGAAACACCATATATTTT.